Reported below is one TCR beta chain. Profiled with immunoSEQ multiplex PCR; TCRdb holds only in-frame clones, not every one. The sample contains about 140,000 clones, about four fifths of which appear only once. Allocation to cohorts depended on clinical history reported by the participants. The data belong to a study of blood T cell repertoires in COVID-19. Overall study: Both acute and convalescent COVID-19 samples were obtained from the United States, Italy and Spain.

The germline V gene has CDR1 LNHDA and CDR2 SQIVND (reference sequence). This CDR3 spans 13 amino acids. V was clipped by 7 bases and J by 6 bases, with 15 bases between them. Input material: PBMCs or T cells enriched from blood (not recorded which). This chain uses TRBV19 with TRBJ1-2; maybe TRBD1 (6 bases). The source of this sequence is a man in his forties with acute COVID-19. The DNA for the CDR3 is TGTGCCAGTATGGGGACGAACAGGGATGGCTACACCTTC. Protein sequence: CASMGTNRDGYTF.